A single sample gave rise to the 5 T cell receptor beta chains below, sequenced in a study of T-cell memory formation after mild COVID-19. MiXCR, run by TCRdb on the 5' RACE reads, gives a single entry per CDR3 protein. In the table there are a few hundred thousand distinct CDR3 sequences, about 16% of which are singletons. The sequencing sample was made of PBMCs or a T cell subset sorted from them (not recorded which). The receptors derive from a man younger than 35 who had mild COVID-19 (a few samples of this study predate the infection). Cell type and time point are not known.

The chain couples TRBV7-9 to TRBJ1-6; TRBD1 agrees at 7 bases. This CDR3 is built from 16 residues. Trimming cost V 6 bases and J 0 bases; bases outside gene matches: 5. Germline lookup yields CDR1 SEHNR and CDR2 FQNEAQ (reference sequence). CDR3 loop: CASRTGQSSYNSPLHF. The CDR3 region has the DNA TGTGCCAGCAGGACAGGGCAGAGCTCCTATAATTCACCCCTCCACTTT. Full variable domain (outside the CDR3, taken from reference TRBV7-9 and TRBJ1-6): DTGVSQNPRHKITKRGQNVTFRCDPISEHNRLYWYRQTLGQGPEFLTYFQNEAQLEKSRLLSDRFSAERPKGSFSTLEIQRTEQGDSAMYLCASRTGQSSYNSPLHFGNGTRLTVT.

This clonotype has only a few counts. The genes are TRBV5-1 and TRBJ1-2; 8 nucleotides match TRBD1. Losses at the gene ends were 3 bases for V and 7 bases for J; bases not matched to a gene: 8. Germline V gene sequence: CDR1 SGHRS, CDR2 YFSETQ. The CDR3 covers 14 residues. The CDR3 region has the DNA TGCGCCAGCAGCTCCACCGACAGGGGAGTTGGCTACACCTTC. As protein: CASSSTDRGVGYTF.

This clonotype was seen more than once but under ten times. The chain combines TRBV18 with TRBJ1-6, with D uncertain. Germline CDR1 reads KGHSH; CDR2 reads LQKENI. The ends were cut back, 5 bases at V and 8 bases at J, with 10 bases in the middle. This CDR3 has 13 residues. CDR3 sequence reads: CASSVTSDSPLHF. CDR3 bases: TGTGCCAGCTCAGTTACCTCGGATTCACCCCTCCACTTT. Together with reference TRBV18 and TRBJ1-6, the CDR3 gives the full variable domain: NAGVMQNPRHLVRRRGQEARLRCSPMKGHSHVYWYRQLPEEGLKFMVYLQKENIIDESGMPKERFSAEFPKEGPSILRIQQVVRGDSAAYFCASSVTSDSPLHFGNGTRLTVT.

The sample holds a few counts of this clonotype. CDR3 sequence (DNA): TGTGCCAGCAGCTTAGATTCTAGCGGAGGCAATGAGCAGTTCTTC. Translation gives CASSLDSSGGNEQFF. J is TRBJ2-1 and V is TRBV7-2; 7 nucleotides line up with TRBD2. The germline V gene has CDR1 SGHTA and CDR2 FQGNSA. CDR3 length: 15 residues. The junction had 6 bases not matched to a gene; V was cut back by 1 base and J by 6 bases.

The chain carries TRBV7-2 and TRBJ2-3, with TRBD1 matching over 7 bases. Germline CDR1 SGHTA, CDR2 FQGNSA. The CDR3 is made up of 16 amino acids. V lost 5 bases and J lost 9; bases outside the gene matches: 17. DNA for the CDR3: TGTGCCAGCAGCACCCCCCCCGGGACAGCCGTTACAACGCAGTATTTT. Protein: CASSTPPGTAVTTQYF.